Here is one T cell receptor beta chain with its context. The antigen is not known. Generated by immunoSEQ multiplex PCR, the TCRdb table keeps only in-frame clones and is missing some. Of approximately 91,000 clones in the sample, just over 85% were seen once. The source of the sample is a study of OX40 agonist ivuxolimab in advanced cancers. Study conclusions and caveats: Expanded clones were, on average, more numerous among CD8+ T cells than CD4+.

The specimen was CD4+ or CD8+ T cells sorted from blood, collected in a trial of the OX40 agonist ivuxolimab. This receptor was obtained from an adult with an advanced solid tumor such as melanoma, head and neck, liver or kidney cancer.

This chain's CDR3 is CASSQTETPFYGYTF. The DNA for the CDR3 is TGTGCCAGCAGCCAGACTGAGACACCTTTCTATGGCTACACCTTC. The gene calls are TRBV5-6 and TRBJ1-2; no definite D call. The CDR3 totals 15 residues. Germline loops: CDR1 SGHDT, CDR2 YYEEEE. V was pared by 4 bases and J by 4 bases, with 17 bases between.